These T cell receptor beta chains were read from a single sample in a study of blood T cell repertoires in COVID-19. Profiling relied on immunoSEQ multiplex PCR, and the TCRdb table lists in-frame clones only, not all of them. The data hold about 480,000 clones, with 75% to 90% observed a single time. The specimen sequenced was peripheral blood. The receptor source for this set is a man aged 18 to 35 with COVID-19, enrolled during active disease. The CDR3 runs from the conserved cysteine through the conserved F or W. The D gene is left open where the match is weak. Clone size is shown for a subset of rows, as once, few, many or a class of expanded clone.

clone_size: NA; v_call: TRBV3-1/TRBV3-2; j_call: TRBJ2-3; d_call: TRBD1; cdr3_aa: CASSQQTGRQYF; cdr3_nt: TGTGCCAGCAGCCAACAGACAGGGAGACAGTATTTT
clone_size: NA; v_call: TRBV27; j_call: TRBJ2-3; d_call: TRBD2; cdr3_aa: CASSSVGGGARADTQYF; cdr3_nt: TGTGCCAGCAGTTCTGTTGGCGGGGGGGCCAGGGCAGATACGCAGTATTTT
clone_size: NA; v_call: TRBV4-1; j_call: TRBJ2-5; d_call: NA; cdr3_aa: CASSSRWSGETQYF; cdr3_nt: TGCGCCAGCAGCTCAAGATGGAGTGGGGAGACCCAGTACTTC
clone_size: NA; v_call: TRBV11-2; j_call: TRBJ2-2; d_call: NA; cdr3_aa: CASSAGGTGELFF; cdr3_nt: TGTGCCAGCAGCGCCGGTGGCACCGGGGAGCTGTTTTTT
clone_size: once; v_call: TRBV11-2; j_call: TRBJ2-5; d_call: NA; cdr3_aa: CASSFGSGETQYF; cdr3_nt: TGTGCCAGCAGCTTCGGGTCTGGCGAGACCCAGTACTTC
clone_size: NA; v_call: TRBV9; j_call: TRBJ1-6; d_call: TRBD1; cdr3_aa: CASSGGDRGEGIENSPLHF; cdr3_nt: TGTGCCAGCAGCGGAGGGGACAGGGGAGAGGGTATCGAAAATTCACCCCTCCACTTT
clone_size: NA; v_call: TRBV9; j_call: TRBJ1-1; d_call: NA; cdr3_aa: CASSVEPTRGEAFF; cdr3_nt: TGTGCCAGCAGCGTAGAGCCGACCCGAGGTGAAGCTTTCTTT
clone_size: few; v_call: TRBV10-3; j_call: TRBJ2-2; d_call: TRBD1; cdr3_aa: CAISDPLQGANTGELFF; cdr3_nt: TGTGCCATCAGTGACCCCTTACAGGGGGCGAACACCGGGGAGCTGTTTTTT
clone_size: NA; v_call: TRBV5-6; j_call: TRBJ2-4; d_call: NA; cdr3_aa: CASSLYNREIQYF; cdr3_nt: TGTGCCAGCAGTCTCTATAATCGGGAAATTCAGTACTTC
clone_size: few; v_call: TRBV10-2; j_call: TRBJ2-2; d_call: NA; cdr3_aa: CASSLASLDTGELFF; cdr3_nt: TGCGCCAGCAGTTTAGCTAGCCTGGACACCGGGGAGCTGTTTTTT